This is a list of T cell receptor beta chains from one sample in a study of T cell clones after liver transplantation. Here immunoSEQ multiplex PCR was the method, and the copy in TCRdb shows in-frame clones only, minus some. The sample lists 20,000 to 25,000 clones; roughly 80% were seen once. Sample: CD8+ T cells from blood, taken roughly 56 months after liver transplant. The source of these receptors is a human patient who received a liver transplant. Some of the T cells may derive from the graft donor. Both conserved end residues are part of each CDR3. Fields, in order: J gene, clone size, D gene, V gene, CDR3 DNA, CDR3 protein. D genes are given only for firm matches. Where a row states a size, it is once, few, many or the class of an expanded clone; other rows omit it.

>TRBJ2-1|once|.|TRBV27
TGTGCCAGCAGTTTATCTTCCGGGTTCAATGAGCAGTTCTTC
CASSLSSGFNEQFF
>TRBJ2-2|.|TRBD1|TRBV4-1
TGCGCCAGCAGCCAACCGGGACAGGGTATCCAGAGCGGGGAGCTGTTTTTT
CASSQPGQGIQSGELFF
>TRBJ1-1|.|.|TRBV27
TGTGCCAGCAGCCCGGTGGAGGGGAACACTGAAGCTTTCTTT
CASSPVEGNTEAFF
>TRBJ1-2|.|.|TRBV6-5
TGTGCCAGCAGTACCGGGACGGCATATGGCTACACCTTC
CASSTGTAYGYTF
>TRBJ2-3|.|TRBD1|TRBV2
TGTGCCAGCAGGGGGGGTATTTCTGGGACAGGGGAGGCAGATACGCAGTATTTT
CASRGGISGTGEADTQYF
>TRBJ2-7|.|.|TRBV5-6
TGTGCCAGCGGAGAGGTAGGGACTTACGAGCAGTACTTC
CASGEVGTYEQYF
>TRBJ1-3|once|.|TRBV28
TGTGCCAGCAGTTCCACAGCTGGAAACACCATATATTTT
CASSSTAGNTIYF
>TRBJ1-2|.|.|TRBV6-5
TGTGCCAGCAGTTACCGAGAGTTTAACTATGGCTACACCTTC
CASSYREFNYGYTF
>TRBJ2-2|.|TRBD1|TRBV11-3
TGTGCCAGCAGCTTATACAGGGGAGATACCGGGGAGCTGTTTTTT
CASSLYRGDTGELFF
>TRBJ2-7|.|.|TRBV27
TGTGCCAGCAGCCACAGCCGCTCCTACGAGCAGTACTTC
CASSHSRSYEQYF
>TRBJ2-2|.|TRBD1|TRBV10-3
TGTGCCATCACTCTAGGGGGCCGGACCGGGGAGCTGTTTTTT
CAITLGGRTGELFF
>TRBJ2-1|.|.|TRBV4-1
TGCGCCAGCAGCCGATTCTCGGACTTGGGGTACAATGAGCAGTTCTTC
CASSRFSDLGYNEQFF
>TRBJ1-1|.|.|TRBV6-5
TGTGCCAGCAGTTACGTGGCAGGGATGAACACTGAAGCTTTCTTT
CASSYVAGMNTEAFF
>TRBJ2-1|.|.|TRBV7-2
TGTGCCAGCAGCTTAGATATGCGGGGTCATAGCTCCTACAATGAGCAGTTCTTC
CASSLDMRGHSSYNEQFF
>TRBJ1-1|.|.|TRBV5-6
TGTGCCAGCAGCTTGGAGGTAGGGGTTGCGGGGGAAGCTTTCTTT
CASSLEVGVAGEAFF
>TRBJ2-1|.|.|TRBV7-9
TGTGCCAGCAGCTTAGGAGGGGGCAATGAGCAGTTCTTC
CASSLGGGNEQFF
>TRBJ2-3|.|TRBD1|TRBV27
TGTGCCAGCAGTACGACAGGGCTCGTGACAGATACGCAGTATTTT
CASSTTGLVTDTQYF
>TRBJ1-4|.|.|TRBV28
TGTGCCAGCAGTTTAGGGCCGGGGGCGCGGAGTGAAAAACTGTTTTTT
CASSLGPGARSEKLFF
>TRBJ2-1|.|TRBD2|TRBV7-6
TGTGCCAGCAGCTTACTATGGAGCGGGGGGAGCTCCTACAATGAGCAGTTCTTC
CASSLLWSGGSSYNEQFF
>TRBJ2-7|.|.|TRBV7-8
TGTGCCAGCACCCAGATCCCGGAGGTCGAGCAGTACTTC
CASTQIPEVEQYF
>TRBJ2-2|.|.|TRBV19
TGTGCCAGTAGTGCCCGGTTACGGGGAACCGGGGAGCTGTTTTTT
CASSARLRGTGELFF
>TRBJ2-7|once|.|TRBV5-5
TGTGCCAGCAGCTTCCGCCAGGGAGATCCCTACGAGCAGTACTTC
CASSFRQGDPYEQYF
>TRBJ1-4|.|TRBD1|TRBV28
TGTGCCAGCAGTTTTCTCGACAGGGGAGGTGAAAAACTGTTTTTT
CASSFLDRGGEKLFF
>TRBJ2-7|.|.|TRBV5-1
TGCGCCAGCAGCTTAAACAGGCCCCCCAACGAGCAGTACTTC
CASSLNRPPNEQYF
>TRBJ2-1|.|.|TRBV7-3
TGTGCCAGCAGCTTAACGTTACGAGGAAACAATGAGCAGTTCTTC
CASSLTLRGNNEQFF
>TRBJ1-5|.|TRBD1|TRBV19
TGTGCCAGTAGTCTCCGACAGGGGAAACAGCCCCAGCATTTT
CASSLRQGKQPQHF